This T cell receptor beta chain was documented in a study of shared clonotypes between healthy human individuals. Sequencing used immunoSEQ multiplex PCR; TCRdb keeps in-frame clones, though not all of them. Counted here are around 350,000 clones, 70% to 75% occurring once; the ten biggest clones make up roughly 10%. Every one of the donors was a Caucasian adult that lived in Nashville, Tennessee. This CDR3 comprises 12 residues. The V end was cut by 7 bases, the J end by 8 bases, with 11 bases between. Germline-derived CDR1 and CDR2 are LNHDA and SQIVND (reference sequence). This clonotype was sampled from a man between 25 and 39 years old in good health. The sequenced sample was memory CD4+ T cells sorted from blood. The subset was: CD45RA-negative fraction. The genes are TRBV19 and TRBJ1-4; no reliable D call. CDR3 loop: CASTDNGEKLFF. The DNA of the CDR3 is TGTGCCAGTACCGATAATGGGGAAAAACTGTTTTTT.